This entry lists 21 T cell receptor beta chains sequenced from one sample in a study of cytotoxic CD8 clonotypes in ibrutinib-treated CLL (dated by TCRdb to about 2021). Library creation used the immunoSEQ multiplex PCR assay. The table was pulled from immuneACCESS by TCRdb, which kept in-frame rearrangements only. Such tables lose some clones; where checked, under half of the loss comes from unresolved V genes, and the rest has no known cause. This sample comprises around 310,000 clones, more than 65% of them detected only once. The ten largest clones add up to under 8.5% of the sample. The source was PBMCs, collected before ibrutinib treatment. These receptors were taken from a human donor with chronic lymphocytic leukemia.

The genes are TRBV28 and TRBJ1-1, with D hard to call. This CDR3 is built from 14 residues. Trimming cost V 2 bases and J 6 bases, with 13 bases left between them. Germline V gene sequence: CDR1 MDHEN, CDR2 SYDVKM. CDR3 in amino acids: CASSLGRQQAEAFF. For the CDR3, the DNA is TGTGCCAGCAGTTTAGGGCGTCAGCAGGCTGAAGCTTTCTTT.

The J gene is TRBJ2-2, the V gene TRBV25-1; no clear D. Germline V gene data show CDR1 as MGHDK and CDR2 as SYGVNS. The CDR3 is 16 amino acids. With 3 bases removed from V and 3 bases from J, the gap between germline ends came to 14 bases. CDR3 nucleotide sequence: TGTGCCAGCAGTGAGCAACTTCTGAGTCACACCGGGGAGCTGTTTTTT. Translated, it gives CASSEQLLSHTGELFF.

J is TRBJ2-7 and V is TRBV19; TRBD2 matches 11 bases. Germline values: CDR1 LNHDA, CDR2 SQIVND (reference sequence). With V trimmed by 6 bases and J by 5 bases, 6 bases remained unmatched. This CDR3 has 14 residues. In DNA, the CDR3 is TGTGCCAGTAGAAACTTAGCGGGAGGGGACGAGCAGTACTTC. It yields the protein CASRNLAGGDEQYF.

Only a few counts were recorded for this clone. The gene calls are TRBV4-2 and TRBJ1-4; perhaps TRBD1 as D (5 bases). This CDR3 has 17 amino acids. Trimming took off 2 bases at V and 9 bases at J, with 22 bases between the two ends. Germline V gene lookup returns CDR1 LGHNA and CDR2 YNFKEQ. The CDR3, as DNA: TGTGCCAGCAGCCAAAAAATCGGGGCAGGGATATGGAAAAAACTGTTTTTT. Residues: CASSQKIGAGIWKKLFF.

The chain has TRBV5-6 and TRBJ2-2; 7 bases match TRBD2. V gave up 1 base and J gave up 2 bases; unmatched junction bases: 5. CDR1 SGHDT and CDR2 YYEEEE come from the germline V gene. CDR3 length: 16 amino acids. CDR3 in DNA: TGTGCCAGCAGCTTGACTGGCGGGGGAAACACCGGGGAGCTGTTTTTT. Its translation is CASSLTGGGNTGELFF.

A word on this clone: At the DNA level, this CDR3 is encoded by other sequences in the same sample as well. This chain links TRBV4-3 with TRBJ2-1; the D gene is possibly TRBD2 (6 bases). Germline V gives CDR1 LGHNA, CDR2 YSLEER. CDR3 length: 15 amino acids. The germline V and J ends were trimmed by 0 bases and 2 bases, with 8 bases remaining between them. The CDR3 coding sequence is TGCGCCAGCAGCCAAGATAGCGGTACCTACAATGAGCAGTTCTTC. This codes for CASSQDSGTYNEQFF.

V and J are TRBV4-3 and TRBJ2-3; D is unresolved. Germline CDR1 reads LGHNA; CDR2 reads YSLEER. This CDR3 contains 16 residues. V dropped 2 bases and J dropped 0 bases, with 12 bases sitting between them. The CDR3 sequence is CASSQMAGPSTDTQYF. DNA for the CDR3: TGCGCCAGCAGCCAAATGGCAGGTCCTAGCACAGATACGCAGTATTTT.

The chain recombines TRBV19 with TRBJ2-7; D not resolved. V was pared by 1 base and J by 0 bases, with 7 bases between. Germline values: CDR1 LNHDA, CDR2 SQIVND (reference sequence). The CDR3 is 14 amino acids. CDR3: CASSIGLSSYEQYF. The CDR3 DNA reads TGTGCCAGTAGTATAGGGTTGAGCTCCTACGAGCAGTACTTC.

This clone has a single count. V is TRBV11-2 and J is TRBJ2-2; D is perhaps TRBD2 (5 bases). Germline V gene lookup returns CDR1 SGHAT and CDR2 FQNNGV. This CDR3 is built from 16 residues. The germline V and J ends were trimmed by 4 bases and 3 bases, with 15 bases remaining between them. Here the CDR3 reads CASSYHTGNYTGELFF. The DNA for the CDR3 is TGTGCCAGCAGCTATCACACGGGAAATTACACCGGGGAGCTGTTTTTT.

The J gene is TRBJ2-3, the V gene TRBV29-1; 12 bases align to TRBD2. Germline V gene lookup returns CDR1 SQVTM and CDR2 ANQGSEA. The CDR3 contains 15 residues. J gave up 4 bases and V 4 bases, and 6 bases lay outside the gene matches. The CDR3 region is CSVGSTSGSADTQYF. The CDR3 region has the DNA TGCAGCGTTGGATCGACTAGCGGGAGTGCAGATACGCAGTATTTT.

The chain carries TRBV9 and TRBJ1-3; 7 bases fit TRBD1. Germline-derived CDR1 and CDR2 are SGDLS and YYNGEE. There are 15 residues in the CDR3. Trimming took 4 bases from V and 0 from J; bases not matched to a gene: 4. This chain's CDR3 is CASSPRDSSGNTIYF. CDR3 bases: TGTGCCAGCAGCCCGAGGGACAGCTCTGGAAACACCATATATTTT. The full variable domain, in which reference TRBV9 and TRBJ1-3 provide the parts outside the CDR3, is DSGVTQTPKHLITATGQRVTLRCSPRSGDLSVYWYQQSLDQGLQFLIQYYNGEERAKGNILERFSAQQFPDLHSELNLSSLELGDSALYFCASSPRDSSGNTIYFGEGSWLTVV.

The chain couples TRBV9 to TRBJ2-5, with TRBD2 identical over 7 bases. From germline, CDR1 is SGDLS and CDR2 YYNGEE. CDR3 size: 16 residues. V lost 0 bases, J lost 5 bases, and 10 bases stayed unmatched. The CDR3, as DNA: TGTGCCAGCAGCGTAGTTGGAGGGAGGGCCGGGGAGACCCAGTACTTC. This codes for CASSVVGGRAGETQYF.

The chain couples TRBV6-1 to TRBJ2-5, with 12 bases fitting TRBD1. The junction had 7 bases not matched to a gene; V was cut back by 3 bases and J by 5 bases. The germline V gene has CDR1 MNHNS and CDR2 SASEGT. The CDR3 covers 16 residues. CDR3 protein: CASSDPGQGARETQYF. The CDR3 DNA reads as TGTGCCAGCAGTGACCCGGGACAGGGGGCAAGGGAGACCCAGTACTTC.

V is TRBV27 and J is TRBJ2-7; 8 nucleotides line up with TRBD2. Germline CDR1 and CDR2: MNHEY and SMNVEV (reference sequence). The CDR3 runs 14 residues. V gave up 6 bases and J gave up 2 bases; unmatched junction bases: 6. The CDR3 reads CASRERAGAYEQYF. CDR3 bases: TGTGCCAGCAGAGAAAGAGCGGGAGCCTACGAGCAGTACTTC.

The chain links TRBV15 to TRBJ1-5, with 9 positions matching TRBD1. CDR1 and CDR2 from the germline V gene are LNHNV and YYDKDF (reference sequence). V lost 1 base and J lost 5; bases outside the gene matches: 3. CDR3 length equals 15 residues. The CDR3 sequence is CATSRATGGYQPQHF. CDR3 DNA: TGTGCCACCAGCAGAGCGACAGGGGGTTATCAGCCCCAGCATTTT.

V is TRBV21-1 and J is TRBJ2-7. TRBV21-1 is flagged as a pseudogene. This CDR3 has 13 amino acids. Here the CDR3 reads CASSKPGTNEQYF. The CDR3 DNA reads as TGTGCCAGCAGCAAGCCGGGGACCAACGAGCAGTACTTC.

The V call is TRBV29-1, the J call TRBJ1-2; D is uncertain. The CDR3 is made up of 12 amino acids. Trimming took 6 bases from V and 6 from J, leaving 14 bases between them. Per germline, CDR1 SQVTM and CDR2 ANQGSEA. CDR3 bases: TGCAGCGTCCCCGGCCGATTAAATGGCTACACCTTC. Encoded protein: CSVPGRLNGYTF. Based on the CDR3 plus reference TRBV29-1 and TRBJ1-2, the full variable domain is SAVISQKPSRDICQRGTSLTIQCQVDSQVTMMFWYRQQPGQSLTLIATANQGSEATYESGFVIDKFPISRPNLTFSTLTVSNMSPEDSSIYLCSVPGRLNGYTFGSGTRLTVV.

Only a few counts were recorded for this clone. The V gene is TRBV7-2, the J gene TRBJ1-1; perhaps TRBD1 as D (6 bases). This CDR3 is built from 13 residues. Looked up from germline, CDR1 is SGHTA and CDR2 is FQGNSA. Trimming stripped 6 bases from V and 5 bases from J, with 13 bases between. DNA of the CDR3: TGTGCCAGCAGTTCACAGGGTGGAACTGAAGCTTTCTTT. Encoded protein: CASSSQGGTEAFF.

The chain recombines TRBV29-1 with TRBJ2-3; 9 nucleotides match TRBD2. The CDR3 runs to 15 residues. V was pared by 8 bases and J by 2 bases, with 11 bases of the junction left unmatched. Germline V CDR1 and CDR2: SQVTM, ANQGSEA. CDR3 residues: CSPSGASGDTDTQYF. The CDR3 DNA follows: TGCAGCCCCTCGGGGGCTAGCGGGGACACAGATACGCAGTATTTT.

As to this clone: Relative to the germline gene, one junction end is altered; a read error may explain this. This sequence joins TRBV5-1 and TRBJ2-7, with 8 nucleotides matching TRBD2. Germline V lookup: CDR1 SGHRS, CDR2 YFSETQ. This CDR3 comprises 11 residues. CDR3 sequence: CASSLERGWHF. The DNA for the CDR3 is TGCGCCAGCAGCTTGGAGCGGGGGTGGCACTTC.

This clone has only a few counts. The rearrangement joins TRBV9 to TRBJ1-4; 8 bases are a match to TRBD1. Germline loops: CDR1 SGDLS, CDR2 YYNGEE. The CDR3 is 16 amino acids. V trimming: 4 bases; J trimming: 4 bases; junction bases outside the gene matches: 9. CDR3 residues: CASSKSQGAVNEKLFF. CDR3 nucleotide sequence: TGTGCCAGCAGCAAGAGCCAGGGGGCGGTTAATGAAAAACTGTTTTTT.